The 13 T cell receptor beta chains below come from one sample, sequenced in a study of blood T cell repertoires in COVID-19. Here immunoSEQ multiplex PCR was the method, and the copy in TCRdb shows in-frame clones only, minus some. The table has roughly 130,000 clones, more than 75% seen once; the top ten hold roughly 5%. Input material: peripheral blood. These receptors all stem from a man aged 55 to 69 with COVID-19, enrolled during active disease.

J is TRBJ1-1 and V is TRBV27; 12 bases are shared with TRBD1. CDR3 length: 17 residues. V was clipped by 0 bases and J by 9 bases; unmatched bases: 11. Germline assignment: CDR1 MNHEY and CDR2 SMNVEV (reference sequence). CDR3 sequence reads: CASSLSAGQGARSKAFF. DNA of the CDR3: TGTGCCAGCAGTTTATCGGCGGGACAGGGGGCCCGATCGAAAGCTTTCTTT.

The V and J genes are TRBV30 and TRBJ2-7; TRBD1 matches 11 bases. This CDR3 has 14 amino acids. V shed 4 bases, J shed 3 bases, and the junction held 5 bases outside the gene matches. Germline lookup yields CDR1 GTSNPN and CDR2 SVGIG (reference sequence). The chain's CDR3 is CAWTPDRGLYEQYF. The CDR3 bases are TGTGCCTGGACTCCGGACAGGGGGCTCTACGAGCAGTACTTC.

The chain employs TRBV15 and TRBJ2-7; D is possibly TRBD1 (5 bases). CDR3 length: 15 residues. Trimming pared 0 bases from V and 1 base from J, leaving 10 bases between. CDR1 LNHNV and CDR2 YYDKDF come from the germline V gene (reference sequence). The CDR3: CATSREAGFSYEQYF. CDR3 in DNA: TGTGCCACCAGCAGAGAGGCAGGGTTTTCCTACGAGCAGTACTTC.

The rearrangement joins TRBV5-4 to TRBJ2-3, with 11 positions matching TRBD2. Germline V gene lookup returns CDR1 SGHNT and CDR2 YYREEE (reference sequence). This CDR3 has 19 amino acids. With 4 bases clipped from V and 3 bases from J, the junction kept 16 bases outside the gene matches. The CDR3, as DNA: TGTGCCAGCAGCCTTAGACTAGCGGGACATCGTAGTGTGACAGATACGCAGTATTTT. As protein: CASSLRLAGHRSVTDTQYF.

The chain employs TRBV5-4 and TRBJ1-2; 11 bases agree with TRBD1. The germline V gene has CDR1 SGHNT and CDR2 YYREEE (reference sequence). The CDR3 has 16 residues. V gave up 6 bases and J gave up 5 bases; unmatched junction bases: 12. This chain's CDR3 is CASTQDRGQLEYGYTF. DNA of the CDR3: TGTGCCAGCACCCAGGACAGGGGGCAATTGGAATATGGCTACACCTTC.

CDR3 protein: CSSRDLNYNEQFF. The DNA of the CDR3 is TGCAGCTCCCGGGACTTAAATTACAATGAGCAGTTCTTC. J is TRBJ2-1 and V is TRBV29-1; possibly TRBD2 for D (6 bases). With 8 bases removed from V and 4 bases from J, the gap between germline ends came to 15 bases. Germline CDR1 is SQVTM and CDR2 is ANQGSEA. This CDR3 is built from 13 residues.

This chain joins TRBV3-1 (or the pseudogene TRBV3-2) and TRBJ1-3; D is unclear. Germline CDR1 LGHDT, CDR2 YNNKEL (reference sequence). This CDR3 has 15 amino acids. V was trimmed by 1 base and J by 8 bases, leaving 15 bases between them. In DNA form, the CDR3 reads TGTGCCAGCAGCCAAGGCGGCCGGGCCGGGGACACCATATATTTT. Protein sequence: CASSQGGRAGDTIYF.

This chain uses TRBV5-1 with TRBJ2-2, with a tentative D call TRBD2 (6 bases). From germline, CDR1 is SGHRS and CDR2 YFSETQ. V lost 4 bases, J lost 4 bases, and 11 bases lay in between. The CDR3 sequence is 14 residues long. The CDR3 DNA follows: TGCGCCAGCAGCAATACTAGCTTCACCGGGGAGCTGTTTTTT. Translating gives CASSNTSFTGELFF.

The chain has TRBV18 and TRBJ2-1; TRBD2 agrees at 9 bases. CDR3 length equals 15 residues. The trim removed 3 bases at V and 2 bases at J, leaving 2 bases unmatched. Germline CDR1 reads KGHSH; CDR2 reads LQKENI. The CDR3 DNA follows: TGTGCCAGCTCACCGGTAGCGGGAGCCTACAATGAGCAGTTCTTC. Residues: CASSPVAGAYNEQFF.

This chain links TRBV18 with TRBJ1-5, with 11 bases aligning to TRBD1. V trimming: 6 bases; J trimming: 6 bases; junction bases outside the gene matches: 13. CDR1 and CDR2 (germline): KGHSH, LQKENI. The CDR3 sequence is 17 residues long. The CDR3 loop reads CASSPGTGGAQGQPQHF. The CDR3 DNA follows: TGTGCCAGCTCCCCCGGGACAGGGGGTGCGCAGGGTCAGCCCCAGCATTTT.

The chain carries TRBV24-1 and TRBJ2-5, with D possibly matching TRBD2 (6 bases). V shed 4 bases and J shed 4 bases, with 15 bases lying between them. The CDR3 covers 15 residues. CDR1 and CDR2 (germline): KGHDR, SFDVKD. CDR3 region: CATSDAGTQAETQYF. CDR3 in DNA: TGTGCCACCAGTGACGCCGGGACTCAGGCAGAGACCCAGTACTTC.

The V gene is TRBV7-9, the J gene TRBJ2-2; 10 bases line up with TRBD2. The junction had 8 bases not matched to a gene; V was cut back by 7 bases and J by 3 bases. Per germline, CDR1 SEHNR and CDR2 FQNEAQ (reference sequence). The CDR3 is made up of 16 amino acids. The CDR3 here is CASKGGTSVDTGELFF. The CDR3, as DNA: TGTGCCAGCAAAGGGGGGACTAGCGTTGACACCGGGGAGCTGTTTTTT.

The sample holds many counts of this clone. This chain links TRBV24-1 with TRBJ2-1, with TRBD2 matching over 9 bases. The CDR3 spans 17 residues. The germline CDR1 and CDR2 sequences are KGHDR and SFDVKD. Unmatched junction bases numbered 11, after V lost 5 bases and J lost 4 bases. In DNA, the CDR3 is TGTGCCACCAGTGCTCGAACAGTAGCGGGGGCTTACAATGAGCAGTTCTTC. This translates into CATSARTVAGAYNEQFF.